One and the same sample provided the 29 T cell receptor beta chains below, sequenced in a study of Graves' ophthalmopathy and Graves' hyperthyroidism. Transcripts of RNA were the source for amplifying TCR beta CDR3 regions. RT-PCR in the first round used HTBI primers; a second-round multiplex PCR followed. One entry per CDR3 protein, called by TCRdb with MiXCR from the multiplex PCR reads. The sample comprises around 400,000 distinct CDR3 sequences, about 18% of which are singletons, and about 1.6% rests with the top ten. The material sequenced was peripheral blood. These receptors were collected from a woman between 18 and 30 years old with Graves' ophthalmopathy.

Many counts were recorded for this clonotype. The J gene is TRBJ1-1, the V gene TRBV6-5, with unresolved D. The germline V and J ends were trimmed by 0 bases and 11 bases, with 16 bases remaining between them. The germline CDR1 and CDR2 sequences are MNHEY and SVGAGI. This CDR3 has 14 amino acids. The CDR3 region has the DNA TGTGCCAGCAGTTACTCGGTCGGAGGAGGCTGGGCTTTCTTT. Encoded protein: CASSYSVGGGWAFF.

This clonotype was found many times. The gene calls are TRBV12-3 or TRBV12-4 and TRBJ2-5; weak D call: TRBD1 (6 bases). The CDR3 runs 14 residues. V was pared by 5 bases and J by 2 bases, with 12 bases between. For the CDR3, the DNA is TGTGCCAGCAGTGCCAATGGACAGCAAGAGACCCAGTACTTC. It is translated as CASSANGQQETQYF.

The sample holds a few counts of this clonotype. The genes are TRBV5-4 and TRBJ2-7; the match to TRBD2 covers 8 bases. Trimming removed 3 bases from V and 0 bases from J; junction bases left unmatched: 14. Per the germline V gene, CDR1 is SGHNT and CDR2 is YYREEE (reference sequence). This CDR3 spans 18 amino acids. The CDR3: CASSSWGGSGKTSYEQYF. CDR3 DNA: TGTGCCAGCAGCTCCTGGGGGGGTAGCGGGAAAACCTCCTACGAGCAGTACTTC.

CDR3 in DNA: TGTGCCAGCAGTTTATCTGGACGAATGAACACTGAAGCTTTCTTT. Protein product: CASSLSGRMNTEAFF. This chain joins TRBV28 and TRBJ1-1, with D unresolved. The V end was cut by 1 base, the J end by 0 bases, with 9 bases between. This CDR3 spans 15 amino acids. Germline CDR1 reads MDHEN; CDR2 reads SYDVKM.

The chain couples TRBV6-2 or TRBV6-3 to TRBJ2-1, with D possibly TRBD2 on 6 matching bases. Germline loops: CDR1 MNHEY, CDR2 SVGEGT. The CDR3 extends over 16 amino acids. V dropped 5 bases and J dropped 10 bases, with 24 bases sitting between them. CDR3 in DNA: TGTGCCAGCAGTAGCGGGTGGCGGGATACGGTAAGGGAGCAGTTCTTC. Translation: CASSSGWRDTVREQFF.

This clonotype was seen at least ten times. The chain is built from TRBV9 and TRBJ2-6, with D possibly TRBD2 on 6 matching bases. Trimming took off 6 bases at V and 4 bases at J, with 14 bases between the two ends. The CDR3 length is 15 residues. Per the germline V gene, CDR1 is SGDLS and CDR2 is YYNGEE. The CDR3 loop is CASKGGPGGANVLTF. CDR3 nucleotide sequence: TGTGCCAGCAAGGGAGGCCCAGGGGGGGCCAACGTCCTGACTTTC.

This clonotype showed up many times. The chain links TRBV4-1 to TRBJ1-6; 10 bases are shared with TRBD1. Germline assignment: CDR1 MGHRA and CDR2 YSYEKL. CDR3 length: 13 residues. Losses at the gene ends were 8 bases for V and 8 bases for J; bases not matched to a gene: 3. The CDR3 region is CASGDRGDSPLHF. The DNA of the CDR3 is TGCGCCAGCGGGGACAGGGGCGATTCACCCCTCCACTTT.

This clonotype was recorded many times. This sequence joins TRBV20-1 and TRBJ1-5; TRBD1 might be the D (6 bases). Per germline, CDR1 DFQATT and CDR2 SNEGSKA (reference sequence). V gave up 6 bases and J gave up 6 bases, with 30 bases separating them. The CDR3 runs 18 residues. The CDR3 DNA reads TGCAGTGCGCCCATCAGGGGAGCCCTTGGGGGTAAAAGTCAGCCCCAGCATTTT. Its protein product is CSAPIRGALGGKSQPQHF.

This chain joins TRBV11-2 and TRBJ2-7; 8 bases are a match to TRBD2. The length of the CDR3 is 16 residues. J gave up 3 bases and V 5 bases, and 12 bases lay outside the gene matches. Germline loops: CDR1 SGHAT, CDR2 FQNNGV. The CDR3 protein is CASSGTTTGGIYEQYF. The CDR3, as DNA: TGTGCCAGCAGCGGGACAACTACGGGGGGGATCTACGAGCAGTACTTC.

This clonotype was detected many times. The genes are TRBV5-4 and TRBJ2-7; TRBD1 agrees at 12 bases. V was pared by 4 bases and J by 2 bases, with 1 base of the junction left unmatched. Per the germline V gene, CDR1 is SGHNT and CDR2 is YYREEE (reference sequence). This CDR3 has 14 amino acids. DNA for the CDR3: TGTGCCAGCAGCGGGACAGGGGGCGCCTACGAGCAGTACTTC. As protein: CASSGTGGAYEQYF. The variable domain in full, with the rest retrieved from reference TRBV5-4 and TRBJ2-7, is ETGVTQSPTHLIKTRGQQVTLRCSSQSGHNTVSWYQQALGQGPQFIFQYYREEENGRGNFPPRFSGLQFPNYSSELNVNALELDDSALYLCASSGTGGAYEQYFGPGTRLTVT.

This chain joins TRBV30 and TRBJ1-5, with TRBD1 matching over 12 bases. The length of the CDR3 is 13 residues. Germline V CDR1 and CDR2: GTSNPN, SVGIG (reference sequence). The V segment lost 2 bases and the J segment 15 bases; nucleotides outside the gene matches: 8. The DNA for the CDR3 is TGTGCCTGGAGTAAGGGACAGGGGGCTAGATTGCATTTT. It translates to CAWSKGQGARLHF.

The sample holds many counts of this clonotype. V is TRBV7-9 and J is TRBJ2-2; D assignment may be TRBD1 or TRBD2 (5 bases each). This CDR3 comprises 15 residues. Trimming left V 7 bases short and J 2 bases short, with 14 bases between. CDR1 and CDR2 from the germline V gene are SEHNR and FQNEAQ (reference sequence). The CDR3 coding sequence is TGTGCCAGCAATATTATAGGGGACAACACCGGGGAGCTGTTTTTT. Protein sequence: CASNIIGDNTGELFF.

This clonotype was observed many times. The DNA for the CDR3 is TGTGCCAGCAGTTATTGGTCTCAGCCCCAGCATTTT. Translation gives CASSYWSQPQHF. The V gene is TRBV6-2 or TRBV6-3, the J gene TRBJ1-5; D is ambiguous. The length of the CDR3 is 12 residues. V lost 3 bases and J 6 bases, leaving 6 bases between the germline ends. Germline loops: CDR1 MNHEY, CDR2 SVGEGT.

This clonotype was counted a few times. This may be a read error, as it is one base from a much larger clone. CDR3: CASSHPRTDPYEQYF. CDR3 sequence (DNA): TGTGCCAGCAGCCACCCCCGGACGGATCCCTACGAGCAGTACTTC. This chain links TRBV12-3 or TRBV12-4 with TRBJ2-7; D is uncertain. V shed 6 bases and J shed 2 bases, with 17 bases lying between them. CDR3 length: 15 residues.

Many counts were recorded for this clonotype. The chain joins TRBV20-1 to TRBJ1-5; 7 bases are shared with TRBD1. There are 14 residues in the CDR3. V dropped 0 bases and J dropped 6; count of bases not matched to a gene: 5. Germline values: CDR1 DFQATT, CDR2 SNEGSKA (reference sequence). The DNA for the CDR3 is TGCAGTGCTAGAGAGTCTCAGGGGGTTCAGCCCCAGCATTTT. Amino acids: CSARESQGVQPQHF.

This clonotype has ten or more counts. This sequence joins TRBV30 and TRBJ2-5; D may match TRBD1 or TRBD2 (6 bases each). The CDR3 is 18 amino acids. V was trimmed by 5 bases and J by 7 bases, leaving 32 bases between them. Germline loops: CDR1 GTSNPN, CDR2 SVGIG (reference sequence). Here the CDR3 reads CAWGGPAGGLALGGTQYF. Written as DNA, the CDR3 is TGTGCCTGGGGGGGCCCAGCAGGAGGCCTAGCTCTGGGGGGGACCCAGTACTTC.

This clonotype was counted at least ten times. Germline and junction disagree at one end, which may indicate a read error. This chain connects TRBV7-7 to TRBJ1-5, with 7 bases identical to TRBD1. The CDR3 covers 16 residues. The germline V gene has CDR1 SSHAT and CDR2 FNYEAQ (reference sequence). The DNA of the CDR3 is TGTGCTAGCAGCCGGGACAGCGTTTATAGCAATCAGCCCCAGCATTTT. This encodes CASSRDSVYSNQPQHF. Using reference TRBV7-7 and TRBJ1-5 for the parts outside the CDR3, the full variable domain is GAGVSQSPRYKVTKRGQDVTLRCDPISSHATLYWYQQALGQGPEFLTYFNYEAQPDKSGLPSDRFSAERPEGSISTLTIQRTEQRDSAMYRCASSRDSVYSNQPQHFGDGTRLSIL.

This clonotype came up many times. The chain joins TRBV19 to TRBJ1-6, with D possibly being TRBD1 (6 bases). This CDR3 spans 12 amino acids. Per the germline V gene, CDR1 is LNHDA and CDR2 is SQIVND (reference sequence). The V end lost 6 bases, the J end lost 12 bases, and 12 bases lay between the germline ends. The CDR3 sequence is CASSPDSRPLHF. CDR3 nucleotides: TGTGCCAGTAGCCCGGACAGCCGACCCCTCCACTTT.

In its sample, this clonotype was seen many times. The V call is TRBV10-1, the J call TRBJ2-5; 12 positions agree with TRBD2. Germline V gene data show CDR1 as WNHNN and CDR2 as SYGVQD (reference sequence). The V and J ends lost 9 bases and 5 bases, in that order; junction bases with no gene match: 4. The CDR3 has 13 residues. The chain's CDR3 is CARTSGSGETQYF. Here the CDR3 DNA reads TGCGCCAGGACTAGCGGGAGTGGGGAGACCCAGTACTTC.

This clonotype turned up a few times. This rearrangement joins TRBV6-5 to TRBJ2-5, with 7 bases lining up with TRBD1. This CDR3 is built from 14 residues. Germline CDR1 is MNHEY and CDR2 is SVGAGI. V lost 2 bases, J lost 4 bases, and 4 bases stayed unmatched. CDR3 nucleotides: TGTGCCAGCAGTTACAGGACAGGCGGAGAGACCCAGTACTTC. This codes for CASSYRTGGETQYF.

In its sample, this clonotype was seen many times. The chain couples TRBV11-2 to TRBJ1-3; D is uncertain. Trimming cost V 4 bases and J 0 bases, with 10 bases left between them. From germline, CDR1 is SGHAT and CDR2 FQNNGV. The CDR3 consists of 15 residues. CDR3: CASSSRTGSGNTIYF. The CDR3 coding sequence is TGTGCCAGCAGCTCACGAACTGGCTCTGGAAACACCATATATTTT.

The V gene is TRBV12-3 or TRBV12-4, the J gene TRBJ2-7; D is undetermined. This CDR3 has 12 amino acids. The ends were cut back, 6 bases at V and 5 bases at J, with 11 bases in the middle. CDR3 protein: CASSRESHEQYF. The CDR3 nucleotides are TGTGCCAGCAGCCGCGAGTCCCACGAGCAGTACTTC.

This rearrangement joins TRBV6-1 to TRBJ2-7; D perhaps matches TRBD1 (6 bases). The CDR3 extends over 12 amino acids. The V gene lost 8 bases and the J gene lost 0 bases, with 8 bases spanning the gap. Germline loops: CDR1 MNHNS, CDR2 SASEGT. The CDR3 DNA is TGTGCCAGCTTGGACAGCTCCTACGAGCAGTACTTC. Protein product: CASLDSSYEQYF.

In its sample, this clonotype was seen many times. The CDR3 loop reads CASSEWLGYGYTF. The CDR3 DNA follows: TGTGCCAGCAGTGAATGGCTAGGTTATGGCTACACCTTC. This rearrangement joins TRBV6-1 to TRBJ1-2; D is uncertain. V was pared by 2 bases and J by 5 bases, with 9 bases between. This CDR3 comprises 13 residues. In germline, CDR1 is MNHNS, CDR2 SASEGT.

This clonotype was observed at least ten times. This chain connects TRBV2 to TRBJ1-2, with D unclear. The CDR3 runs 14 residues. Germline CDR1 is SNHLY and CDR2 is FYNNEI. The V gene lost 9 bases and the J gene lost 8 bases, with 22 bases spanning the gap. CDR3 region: CARPRNGKKEGYTF. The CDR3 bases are TGTGCCAGGCCGAGAAACGGGAAAAAGGAGGGCTACACCTTC.

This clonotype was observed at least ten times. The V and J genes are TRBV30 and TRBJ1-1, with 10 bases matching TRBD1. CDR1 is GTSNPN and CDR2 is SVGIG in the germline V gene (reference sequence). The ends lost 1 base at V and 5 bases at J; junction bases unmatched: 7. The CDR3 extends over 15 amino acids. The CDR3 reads CAWSAGTGEGTEAFF. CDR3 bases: TGTGCCTGGAGTGCCGGGACAGGGGAGGGAACTGAAGCTTTCTTT.

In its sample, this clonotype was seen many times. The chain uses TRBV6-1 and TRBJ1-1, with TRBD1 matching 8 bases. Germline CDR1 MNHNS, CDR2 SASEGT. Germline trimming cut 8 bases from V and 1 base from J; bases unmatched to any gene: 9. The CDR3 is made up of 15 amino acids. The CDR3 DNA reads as TGTGCCAGCCAGGGGGCCCCGTATAGGAACACTGAAGCTTTCTTT. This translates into CASQGAPYRNTEAFF.

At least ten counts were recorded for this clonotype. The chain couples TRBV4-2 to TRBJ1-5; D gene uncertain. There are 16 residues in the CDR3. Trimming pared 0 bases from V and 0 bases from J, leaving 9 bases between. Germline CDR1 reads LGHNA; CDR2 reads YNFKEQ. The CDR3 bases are TGTGCCAGCAGCCAAGATGGTCGTAATAGCAATCAGCCCCAGCATTTT. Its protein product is CASSQDGRNSNQPQHF.

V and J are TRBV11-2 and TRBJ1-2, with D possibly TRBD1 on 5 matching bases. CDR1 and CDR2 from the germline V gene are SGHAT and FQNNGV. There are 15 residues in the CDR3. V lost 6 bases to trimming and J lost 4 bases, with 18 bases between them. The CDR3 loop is CASSRLQGIPYGYTF. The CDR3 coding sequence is TGTGCCAGCAGTAGGCTGCAGGGTATTCCCTATGGCTACACCTTC.